A selection of T cell receptor beta chains follows, all from one sample in a study of T-cell reconstitution after alpha-beta-depleted transplantation in children. One entry per CDR3 protein, called by TCRdb with MiXCR from the PCR reads. The data show 200,000 or so distinct CDR3 sequences, approximately 6.9% seen once. The sequencing here drew on PBMCs, taken before TCRalphabeta/CD19-depleted stem cell transplant. These receptors all stem from a boy younger than 10 with acute lymphoblastic leukemia, due to receive a stem cell transplant. CDR3s include the opening cysteine and the closing phenylalanine or tryptophan. A D gene is named only where the DNA matches it firmly. For some rows the clone size is stated as once, few or many, or as a class when expanded; others skip it.

.	TRBV7-9	TRBJ2-1	many	TGTGCCAGCAGCTTGGCAGGGACCTACAATGAGCAGTTCTTC	CASSLAGTYNEQFF
TRBD2	TRBV7-2	TRBJ2-7	.	TGTGCCAGCAGCTTAGTCTCTAGCGGGGGGGCGTACGAGCAGTACTTC	CASSLVSSGGAYEQYF
.	TRBV14	TRBJ1-2	.	TGTGCCAGCAGCCAAGACCGCAGGGGCTATAACTATGGCTACACCTTC	CASSQDRRGYNYGYTF
.	TRBV28	TRBJ1-1	few	TGTGCCAGCGGGGGGCAGGGGCGGGAAGCTTTCTTT	CASGGQGREAFF
.	TRBV18	TRBJ2-1	few	TGTGCCAGCTCAACGAGAAAAGATGAGCAGTTCTTC	CASSTRKDEQFF
.	TRBV7-2	TRBJ2-1	many	TGTGCCAGCAGCTTAGGTCGCAATGAGCAGTTCTTC	CASSLGRNEQFF
TRBD2	TRBV7-2	TRBJ2-4	many	TGTGCCAGCAGCTTAGGGACTAGCGGCCAAAACATTCAGTACTTC	CASSLGTSGQNIQYF
TRBD2	TRBV11-3	TRBJ2-3	many	TGTGCCAGCAGCTTAAGTTTAGCAGCGGGGGCCTCTAGCACAGATACGCAGTATTTT	CASSLSLAAGASSTDTQYF
.	TRBV4-2	TRBJ2-1	many	TGTGCCAGCAGCCAAGATGGGGACTCCTACAATGAGCAGTTCTTC	CASSQDGDSYNEQFF
.	TRBV11-2	TRBJ2-1	many	TGTGCCAGCAGCTCAGGGATGAGCTCCTACAATGAGCAGTTCTTC	CASSSGMSSYNEQFF
TRBD2	TRBV12-3/TRBV12-4	TRBJ2-7	.	TGTACCAGCAGTTTAGTGGGGTCCGGGGGGTTCTCCAACTACGAGCAGTACTTC	CTSSLVGSGGFSNYEQYF
.	TRBV29-1	TRBJ2-1	.	TGCAGCGTTGAAGGACAGGTTAGTGAGCAGTTCTTC	CSVEGQVSEQFF
TRBD1	TRBV29-1	TRBJ2-5	many	TGCAGCGTTGAGGACAGGGGGCGAGAGACCCAGTACTTC	CSVEDRGRETQYF
TRBD1	TRBV28	TRBJ2-7	.	TGTGCCAGCAGTCCCTGGACAGGGGCCTACGAGCAGTACTTC	CASSPWTGAYEQYF
TRBD1	TRBV4-2	TRBJ2-5	.	TGTGCCAGCAGCCAAGATGTGGGACAGCCTCAAGAGACCCAGTACTTC	CASSQDVGQPQETQYF
.	TRBV9	TRBJ2-7	.	TGTGCCAGCAGCCCAGGGGGGAACGAGCAGTACTTC	CASSPGGNEQYF
.	TRBV7-9	TRBJ2-5	many	TGTGCCAGCAGCGCAGGGACCTATGAGACCCAGTACTTC	CASSAGTYETQYF